The rows below give T cell receptor beta chains drawn from one sample of a study of PD-1 blockade in classical Hodgkin lymphoma. Method: immunoSEQ multiplex PCR; TCRdb's copy keeps in-frame clones and lacks some. The sample holds tens of thousands of clones; roughly 70% are singletons and the top ten take around 3.3%. Specimen: peripheral blood mononuclear cells (PBMCs), collected before the second cycle of nivolumab. All receptors derive from a human donor with classical Hodgkin lymphoma. Both conserved end residues are part of each CDR3. D genes are given only for firm matches. Some rows have no size entry. The others give once, few or many, or a class for an expanded clone.

v_gene	d_gene	j_gene	abundance	CDR3aa	CDR3nt
TRBV11-1	TRBD2	TRBJ2-3	NA	CASSSGGADTQYF	TGTGCCAGCAGCTCGGGGGGTGCAGATACGCAGTATTTT
TRBV5-1	NA	TRBJ2-7	once	CASSPYRDGLEQYF	TGCGCCAGCAGCCCCTACCGGGACGGACTCGAGCAGTACTTC
TRBV27	NA	TRBJ1-6	NA	CASSLSPTMGSPLHF	TGTGCCAGCAGTTTATCCCCGACGATGGGATCACCCCTCCACTTT
TRBV6-5	NA	TRBJ2-3	NA	CASSLRPWDNTQYF	TGTGCCAGCAGTTTGCGCCCCTGGGACAATACGCAGTATTTT
TRBV19	NA	TRBJ1-1	few	CASSMGGWAFF	TGTGCCAGTAGTATGGGTGGGTGGGCTTTCTTT
TRBV6-5	NA	TRBJ2-7	NA	CASSYFGGYEQYF	TGTGCCAGCAGTTACTTCGGCGGCTACGAGCAGTACTTC
TRBV4-3	NA	TRBJ2-2	NA	CANRPTQLNGELFF	TGCGCCAACCGCCCTACACAATTAAACGGGGAGCTGTTTTTT
TRBV27	TRBD2	TRBJ2-1	NA	CASSLGLAGVQFF	TGTGCCAGCAGTTTAGGACTAGCGGGGGTGCAGTTCTTC
TRBV27	NA	TRBJ2-2	large	CASRLGANTGELFF	TGTGCCAGCAGATTGGGGGCGAACACCGGGGAGCTGTTTTTT
TRBV11-3	TRBD2	TRBJ2-7	once	CASSFLGGGTYEQYF	TGTGCCAGCAGCTTTTTGGGCGGGGGGACCTACGAGCAGTACTTC
TRBV4-1	NA	TRBJ2-7	NA	CASSRGSGDEQYF	TGCGCCAGCAGCAGAGGATCCGGGGACGAGCAGTACTTC
TRBV2	NA	TRBJ1-5	NA	CASRGQIYSNQPQHF	TGTGCCAGCAGAGGACAGATTTATAGCAATCAGCCCCAGCATTTT
TRBV28	NA	TRBJ2-7	NA	CASSSHDYPYEQYF	TGTGCCAGCAGTTCTCATGACTACCCCTACGAGCAGTACTTC
TRBV12-5	TRBD2	TRBJ2-3	NA	CASGLALAGTDTQYF	TGTGCTAGTGGTTTGGCACTAGCGGGCACAGATACGCAGTATTTT
TRBV21-1	NA	TRBJ1-5	NA	CASSKVPMEGRGQPQHF	TGTGCCAGCAGCAAAGTACCCATGGAGGGCCGGGGTCAGCCCCAGCATTTT
TRBV19	NA	TRBJ1-1	NA	CASSILGSVNTEAFF	TGTGCCAGTAGTATACTGGGGTCCGTGAACACTGAAGCTTTCTTT
TRBV7-7	TRBD1	TRBJ1-1	NA	CASSSGQGGEAFF	TGTGCTAGCAGCTCCGGGCAGGGGGGTGAAGCTTTCTTT
TRBV9	NA	TRBJ2-7	NA	CASSPYGQSYEQYF	TGTGCCAGCAGCCCGTACGGACAGTCCTACGAGCAGTACTTC
TRBV10-3	NA	TRBJ2-7	NA	CAISPNSDEQYF	TGTGCCATCAGTCCCAACAGTGACGAGCAGTACTTC
TRBV27	NA	TRBJ2-1	NA	CASSFGGHNEQFF	TGTGCCAGCAGTTTTGGCGGACACAATGAGCAGTTCTTC
TRBV9	NA	TRBJ2-5	NA	CASSPRGLIEETQYF	TGTGCCAGCAGCCCCAGAGGGCTGATTGAAGAGACCCAGTACTTC
TRBV10-3	NA	TRBJ2-7	NA	CAISAPGTSFGEQYF	TGTGCCATCAGTGCGCCCGGGACCAGTTTCGGGGAGCAGTACTTC
TRBV7-8	NA	TRBJ2-7	NA	CASSQDASYEQYF	TGTGCCAGCAGCCAGGACGCCTCCTACGAGCAGTACTTC
TRBV5-4	NA	TRBJ1-1	NA	CASSPGGIEKAFF	TGTGCCAGCAGCCCGGGGGGGATTGAGAAAGCTTTCTTT
TRBV6-6	NA	TRBJ2-6	NA	CASSQLRSGANVLTF	TGTGCCAGCAGTCAGCTACGTTCTGGGGCCAACGTCCTGACTTTC
TRBV9	NA	TRBJ1-3	few	CASSANIRGEGNTIYF	TGTGCCAGCAGCGCTAATATCCGGGGCGAGGGAAACACCATATATTTT
TRBV6-5	NA	TRBJ2-7	few	CASSHLGGKSYEQYF	TGTGCCAGCAGTCACCTTGGGGGTAAATCCTACGAGCAGTACTTC
TRBV30	NA	TRBJ2-5	NA	CAWTPPIRGREETQYF	TGTGCCTGGACTCCACCGATTAGGGGGAGGGAAGAGACCCAGTACTTC
TRBV5-1	NA	TRBJ1-1	NA	CASSLVGSVRTEAFF	TGCGCCAGCAGCTTGGTCGGGTCGGTGAGGACTGAAGCTTTCTTT
TRBV11-3	NA	TRBJ2-7	NA	CASSPNSYEQYF	TGTGCCAGCAGCCCTAACTCCTACGAGCAGTACTTC
TRBV5-6	NA	TRBJ1-2	NA	CASSLRGLLYFNMGYTF	TGTGCCAGCAGCTTGCGGGGACTCCTATACTTCAATATGGGCTACACCTTC
TRBV6-6	NA	TRBJ1-1	NA	CASSSQGNTEAFF	TGTGCCAGCAGTTCACAGGGGAACACTGAAGCTTTCTTT
TRBV23-1	NA	TRBJ1-4	NA	CASSQSVIATNEKLFF	TGCGCCAGCAGTCAATCCGTGATAGCGACGAATGAAAAACTGTTTTTT
TRBV28	TRBD2	TRBJ2-3	few	CASSTSLSLAGITDTQYF	TGTGCCAGCAGTACTAGCCTGTCTCTAGCGGGAATCACAGATACGCAGTATTTT
TRBV11-2	TRBD2	TRBJ2-3	once	CASSLAGVATDTQYF	TGTGCCAGCAGCCTAGCGGGGGTAGCGACAGATACGCAGTATTTT
TRBV19	NA	TRBJ2-7	NA	CASTQGSGYEQYF	TGTGCCAGTACCCAGGGTTCGGGCTACGAGCAGTACTTC
TRBV7-6	NA	TRBJ2-7	NA	CASSSTRGADEQYF	TGTGCCAGCAGCTCTACGCGGGGCGCGGACGAGCAGTACTTC
TRBV4-3	NA	TRBJ2-3	NA	CASDQDVSASTDTQYF	TGCGCCAGCGATCAGGACGTTAGTGCTAGCACAGATACGCAGTATTTT
TRBV5-6	NA	TRBJ2-3	NA	CASSFEWQVNTDTQYF	TGTGCCAGCAGCTTTGAATGGCAGGTCAACACAGATACGCAGTATTTT
TRBV19	TRBD2	TRBJ2-1	NA	CASGTSGDEQFF	TGTGCCAGCGGGACTAGCGGGGATGAGCAGTTCTTC
TRBV7-2	NA	TRBJ2-3	NA	CASSLMRFTDTQYF	TGTGCCAGCAGCTTAATGAGGTTTACAGATACGCAGTATTTT
TRBV7-9	TRBD2	TRBJ2-2	NA	CASDGTSGGFGELFF	TGTGCCAGCGATGGGACTAGCGGGGGATTCGGGGAGCTGTTTTTT